The 10 T cell receptor beta chains below come from one sample, sequenced in a study of blood T cell repertoires in COVID-19. The data were produced by immunoSEQ multiplex PCR, yet TCRdb's version contains in-frame clones alone and is incomplete. The sample has 95,000 or so clones, less than 85% seen once. The sequenced sample consisted of peripheral blood. The source is a human donor in a cohort sampled during active COVID-19.

The chain couples TRBV12-5 to TRBJ2-1, with 9 bases identical to TRBD2. This CDR3 is 16 amino acids long. Unmatched junction bases numbered 7, after V lost 2 bases and J lost 5 bases. Per the germline V gene, CDR1 is LGHNT and CDR2 is FRNRAP. The chain's CDR3 is CASGLFSGTSHNEQFF. CDR3 nucleotide sequence: TGTGCTAGTGGTTTGTTCTCCGGGACTAGCCACAATGAGCAGTTCTTC.

V is TRBV27 and J is TRBJ2-3; 15 bases align to TRBD2. This CDR3 contains 20 residues. Germline CDR1 MNHEY, CDR2 SMNVEV (reference sequence). With V trimmed by 3 bases and J by 5 bases, 15 bases remained unmatched. The CDR3 sequence: CASSLEHPGLAGGGGDTQYF. The DNA of the CDR3 is TGTGCCAGCAGTTTGGAACACCCGGGACTAGCGGGAGGAGGGGGAGATACGCAGTATTTT.

V gene TRBV10-3 combines with J gene TRBJ2-7; 7 bases are shared with TRBD1. V was pared by 0 bases and J by 2 bases, with 1 base of the junction left unmatched. Per the germline V gene, CDR1 is ENHRY and CDR2 is SYGVKD. The CDR3 totals 14 residues. CDR3 in amino acids: CAISESTGAYEQYF. DNA for the CDR3: TGTGCCATCAGTGAGTCAACAGGGGCCTACGAGCAGTACTTC.

This chain connects TRBV2 to TRBJ2-7; TRBD1 aligns across 9 bases. Germline V CDR1 and CDR2: SNHLY, FYNNEI. V shed 4 bases, J shed 5 bases, and the junction held 6 bases outside the gene matches. This CDR3 spans 14 amino acids. CDR3: CASSAGTGFHEQYF. CDR3 nucleotides: TGTGCCAGCAGTGCCGGGACAGGGTTCCACGAGCAGTACTTC.

The rearrangement uses TRBV2 and TRBJ2-3, with a weak D call TRBD2 (6 bases). Germline V gene lookup returns CDR1 SNHLY and CDR2 FYNNEI. The CDR3 covers 13 residues. V lost 8 bases to trimming and J lost 1 base, with 10 bases between them. CDR3: CASGGVGTDTQYF. Here the CDR3 DNA reads TGTGCCAGCGGAGGGGTGGGCACAGATACGCAGTATTTT.

This clone was observed a few times. The J gene is TRBJ2-7, the V gene TRBV5-1, with no clear D. Trimming removed 0 bases from V and 4 bases from J, with 5 bases in between. Germline CDR1 SGHRS, CDR2 YFSETQ. This CDR3 region has 12 residues. The CDR3 loop is CASSLDGYEQYF. The CDR3 bases are TGCGCCAGCAGCTTGGACGGGTACGAGCAGTACTTC. Based on the CDR3 plus reference TRBV5-1 and TRBJ2-7, the full variable domain is KAGVTQTPRYLIKTRGQQVTLSCSPISGHRSVSWYQQTPGQGLQFLFEYFSETQRNKGNFPGRFSGRQFSNSRSEMNVSTLELGDSALYLCASSLDGYEQYFGPGTRLTVT.

About this clone: At one end, the junction sequence differs from germline, possibly due to a read error. The same CDR3 also results from other DNA sequences found in this sample. The genes are TRBV11-2 and TRBJ1-1; perhaps TRBD1 as D (5 bases). From germline, CDR1 is SGHAT and CDR2 FQNNGV. The CDR3 runs 13 residues. The CDR3 DNA follows: TGTGCCAGCAGCTTACAGGGTAACACTGAAGCTTTTTTT. This codes for CASSLQGNTEAFF.

This clone has only one observation. This rearrangement joins TRBV5-1 to TRBJ1-6; D is unclear. The CDR3 spans 15 residues. CDR1 and CDR2 (germline): SGHRS, YFSETQ. V lost 0 bases to trimming and J lost 7 bases, with 11 bases between them. For the CDR3, the DNA is TGCGCCAGCAGCTTGGGGGCAACCGGAAATTCACCCCTCCACTTT. Its protein product is CASSLGATGNSPLHF.

The chain has TRBV4-1 and TRBJ1-1; TRBD1 is a possible D gene (5 bases). This CDR3 region has 18 residues. Trimming shortened V by 0 bases and J by 0 bases, and 17 bases separated the two germline ends. Germline CDR1 and CDR2: MGHRA and YSYEKL. CDR3 nucleotides: TGCGCCAGCAGCCAAGACCGTGACAGTGGGCGATTGAACACTGAAGCTTTCTTT. Translating gives CASSQDRDSGRLNTEAFF.

A single count supports this clone. The chain recombines TRBV19 with TRBJ2-6, with 7 bases lining up with TRBD2. Looked up from germline, CDR1 is LNHDA and CDR2 is SQIVND (reference sequence). V shed 8 bases, J shed 1 base, and the junction held 5 bases outside the gene matches. The CDR3 is 15 residues long. The chain's CDR3 is CASQPGGSGANVLTF. Written as DNA, the CDR3 is TGTGCCAGTCAACCGGGAGGATCTGGGGCCAACGTCCTGACTTTC.